The present T cell receptor (beta chain) was sequenced within a study of T cells in Graves' hyperthyroidism and ophthalmopathy. Study overall: Initial diagnosis, before any treatment, was when peripheral blood was collected. Findings and limits, study-wide: Model output signaled ophthalmopathy a median roughly six months ahead of onset.

This clonotype was picked up a small number of times. Its antigen is not known. Uncontrolled infections, other autoimmune diseases, pregnancy or lactation led to exclusion of patients. Amplification of TCR beta CDR3 regions was performed using RNA transcripts as template. During a first-round RT-PCR of the TCR CDR3, the HTBI primer set was used. TCRdb processed the multiplex PCR reads anew with MiXCR; each CDR3 protein has one entry. The table lists about 380,000 distinct CDR3 sequences, less than 15% of them singletons, with less than 25% in the top ten. The clonotype was recovered from a man aged 30 to 45 with Graves' hyperthyroidism that later progressed to Graves' ophthalmopathy. Sequencing input: blood.

The DNA of the CDR3 is TGCGCCAGCAGCTTGGAGACTAGCGGGGGGCTAGTGTATTTT. Protein: CASSLETSGGLVYF. The chain carries TRBV5-1 and TRBJ2-3, with TRBD2 matching over 13 bases. Trimming took 0 bases from V and 14 from J; bases not matched to a gene: 6. The CDR3 spans 14 residues. Germline V gene data show CDR1 as SGHRS and CDR2 as YFSETQ. Full variable domain (remainder filled in from reference TRBV5-1 and TRBJ2-3): KAGVTQTPRYLIKTRGQQVTLSCSPISGHRSVSWYQQTPGQGLQFLFEYFSETQRNKGNFPGRFSGRQFSNSRSEMNVSTLELGDSALYLCASSLETSGGLVYFGPGTRLTVL.